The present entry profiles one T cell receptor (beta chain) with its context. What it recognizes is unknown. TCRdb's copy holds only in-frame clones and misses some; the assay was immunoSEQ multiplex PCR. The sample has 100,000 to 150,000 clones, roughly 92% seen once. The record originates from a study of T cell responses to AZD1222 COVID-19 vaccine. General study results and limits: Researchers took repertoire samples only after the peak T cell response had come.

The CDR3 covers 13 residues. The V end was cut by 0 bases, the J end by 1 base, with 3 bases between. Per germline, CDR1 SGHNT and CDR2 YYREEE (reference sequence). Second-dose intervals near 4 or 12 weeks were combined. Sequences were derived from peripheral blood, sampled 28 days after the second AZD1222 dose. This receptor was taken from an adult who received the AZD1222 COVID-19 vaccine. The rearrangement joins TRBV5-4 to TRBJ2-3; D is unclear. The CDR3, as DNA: TGTGCCAGCAGCTTGGGCGGCACAGATACGCAGTATTTT. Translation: CASSLGGTDTQYF.